This T cell receptor (beta chain) was documented in a study of cytomegalovirus exposure and HLA in healthy donors. Across the whole study: In terms of ancestry, the Caucasian-associated cluster contained 81% of the roughly 400 genotyped donors.

With respect to this clone: Its specificity is unknown.

Donors had nominal health at sampling but likely had unrecorded immune exposures. Broader study findings: Of the V segments, some could not be distinguished, including TRBV6-2 and TRBV6-3, and were excluded.

The length of the CDR3 is 14 residues. CDR1 SGHTA and CDR2 FQGNSA come from the germline V gene. Trimming took 5 bases from V and 6 from J, leaving 16 bases between them. Both 60 Vbeta primers and 13 Jbeta primers went into the PCR. The assay was immunoSEQ multiplex PCR, and TCRdb's table has in-frame clones only and misses some. The sample includes under 250,000 clones, about 75% seen only once; the top ten take approximately 1.8%. This clonotype originated in a male donor in good health and CMV-seronegative. The sample comprised PBMCs. The rearrangement links TRBV7-2 to TRBJ1-1; tentatively, D is TRBD1 (6 bases). The CDR3, as DNA: TGTGCCAGCAGCCCGCGGACAGAAATTGCTGAAGCTTTCTTT. As protein: CASSPRTEIAEAFF.